Listed below are T cell receptor beta chains from one sample, sequenced in a study of OX40 agonist ivuxolimab in advanced cancers. Assay: immunoSEQ multiplex PCR; the TCRdb copy retains only in-frame clones and omits some. This table has tens of thousands of clones, about 85% appearing once. Specimen: CD4+ or CD8+ T cells sorted from blood, collected in a trial of the OX40 agonist ivuxolimab. These TCRs come from an adult with an advanced solid tumor such as melanoma, head and neck, liver or kidney cancer. CDR3s include the opening cysteine and the closing phenylalanine or tryptophan. D genes are given only for firm matches. A clone size is listed for some rows: how often the clone was seen (once, few, many), or a class if it is expanded.

abundance	v_gene	j_gene	d_gene	CDR3aa	CDR3nt
.	TRBV11-2	TRBJ2-7	TRBD2	CASSPTTSGTYEQYF	TGTGCCAGCAGCCCGACCACTAGCGGGACCTACGAGCAGTACTTC
.	TRBV7-9	TRBJ2-1	.	CASRARGSIYNEQFF	TGTGCCAGCAGGGCCCGGGGCTCAATCTACAATGAGCAGTTCTTC
once	TRBV9	TRBJ2-1	TRBD2	CASSSAGVSYNEQFF	TGTGCCAGCAGCAGCGCGGGGGTCTCCTACAATGAGCAGTTCTTC
.	TRBV6-6	TRBJ2-5	.	CASRKNYRQETQYF	TGTGCCAGCCGGAAAAACTACCGTCAAGAGACCCAGTACTTC
few	TRBV2	TRBJ1-5	.	CASNAGGLNQPQHF	TGTGCCAGCAATGCGGGGGGCCTAAATCAGCCCCAGCATTTT
.	TRBV5-4	TRBJ2-2	TRBD2	CASSLDGLAGTGELFF	TGTGCCAGCAGCTTGGACGGACTAGCGGGTACCGGGGAGCTGTTTTTT
.	TRBV14	TRBJ2-5	.	CASRRDQETQYF	TGTGCCAGCCGACGGGACCAAGAGACCCAGTACTTC
once	TRBV19	TRBJ1-1	.	CASRVGYTEAFF	TGTGCCAGTAGGGTGGGGTACACTGAAGCTTTCTTT
.	TRBV28	TRBJ2-7	.	CASRTGTDDYEQYF	TGTGCCAGCAGGACCGGGACGGACGATTACGAGCAGTACTTC
.	TRBV6-1	TRBJ1-5	.	CASSGHSNQPQHF	TGTGCCAGCAGCGGACATAGCAATCAGCCCCAGCATTTT
few	TRBV28	TRBJ1-5	TRBD1	CASREGTGGYQPQHF	TGTGCCAGCAGGGAAGGGACAGGGGGCTATCAGCCCCAGCATTTT
.	TRBV7-3	TRBJ2-3	TRBD2	CASSEHLAGGTQYF	TGTGCCAGCAGCGAGCATCTAGCGGGAGGTACGCAGTATTTT
.	TRBV19	TRBJ2-6	.	CASTQIGANVLTF	TGTGCCAGTACTCAAATTGGGGCCAACGTCCTGACTTTC
.	TRBV19	TRBJ1-1	.	CASSILRRDYTEAFF	TGTGCCAGTAGTATATTGAGACGGGACTACACTGAAGCTTTCTTT
.	TRBV25-1	TRBJ2-2	TRBD2	CASSEPGLAGTGELFF	TGTGCCAGCAGTGAGCCGGGACTAGCTGGCACCGGGGAGCTGTTTTTT
.	TRBV5-1	TRBJ2-3	.	CASKRAGGDTQYF	TGCGCCAGCAAGAGGGCCGGGGGAGATACGCAGTATTTT
.	TRBV5-1	TRBJ2-5	TRBD2	CASSWSGALQETQYF	TGCGCCAGCAGCTGGAGCGGGGCCCTTCAAGAGACCCAGTACTTC
.	TRBV27	TRBJ2-7	.	CASRAPSSYEQYF	TGTGCCAGCAGGGCCCCGAGCTCCTACGAGCAGTACTTC
once	TRBV18	TRBJ2-1	.	CASSPPASMRSDEQFF	TGTGCCAGCTCACCACCGGCTAGCATGAGGAGTGATGAGCAGTTCTTC
.	TRBV5-1	TRBJ2-7	.	CASRPAEGTYEQYF	TGCGCCAGCAGACCGGCGGAGGGGACCTACGAGCAGTACTTC
once	TRBV18	TRBJ2-2	TRBD1	CASSAGQGAVTGELFF	TGTGCCAGCTCAGCAGGACAGGGGGCAGTCACCGGGGAGCTGTTTTTT